This record concerns one T cell receptor (beta chain) sequence. Antigen unknown. The data were taken from a study of blood T cells in healthy people across ages. Study-wide background: There was about one barcoded beta molecule captured by template switching per two T cells. Study-level findings and limits: Expanded clonotype changes were possibly confounded by unknown donor CMV status.

Primers used in a second PCR of about 7 to 12 cycles were a sample-barcoded 5' primer and a J-beta primer mix. Each cDNA molecule was tagged by a template-switch adaptor that had 12 random nucleotides. A minimum of 3 million CDR3-containing paired-end reads was obtained for each sample. TCRdb used MiXCR to reprocess the 5' RACE reads, holding one entry per CDR3 protein. The sample holds some 900,000 distinct CDR3 sequences, around 46% seen once. The CDR3 loop spans 15 amino acids. The germline V gene has CDR1 MDHEN and CDR2 SYDVKM. The V gene end was trimmed by 3 bases and the J gene end by 0 bases; junction bases not matched to a gene: 4.

The receptor's source is a man aged 30 to 39 in good health. The V gene is TRBV28, the J gene TRBJ2-7; 8 bases align to TRBD1. Sequenced: blood. The CDR3 region is CASSFQGAVSYEQYF. DNA of the CDR3: TGTGCCAGCAGTTTCCAGGGGGCCGTCTCCTACGAGCAGTACTTC. Filled out from reference TRBV28 and TRBJ2-7, the complete variable domain reads DVKVTQSSRYLVKRTGEKVFLECVQDMDHENMFWYRQDPGLGLRLIYFSYDVKMKEKGDIPEGYSVSREKKERFSLILESASTNQTSMYLCASSFQGAVSYEQYFGPGTRLTVT.